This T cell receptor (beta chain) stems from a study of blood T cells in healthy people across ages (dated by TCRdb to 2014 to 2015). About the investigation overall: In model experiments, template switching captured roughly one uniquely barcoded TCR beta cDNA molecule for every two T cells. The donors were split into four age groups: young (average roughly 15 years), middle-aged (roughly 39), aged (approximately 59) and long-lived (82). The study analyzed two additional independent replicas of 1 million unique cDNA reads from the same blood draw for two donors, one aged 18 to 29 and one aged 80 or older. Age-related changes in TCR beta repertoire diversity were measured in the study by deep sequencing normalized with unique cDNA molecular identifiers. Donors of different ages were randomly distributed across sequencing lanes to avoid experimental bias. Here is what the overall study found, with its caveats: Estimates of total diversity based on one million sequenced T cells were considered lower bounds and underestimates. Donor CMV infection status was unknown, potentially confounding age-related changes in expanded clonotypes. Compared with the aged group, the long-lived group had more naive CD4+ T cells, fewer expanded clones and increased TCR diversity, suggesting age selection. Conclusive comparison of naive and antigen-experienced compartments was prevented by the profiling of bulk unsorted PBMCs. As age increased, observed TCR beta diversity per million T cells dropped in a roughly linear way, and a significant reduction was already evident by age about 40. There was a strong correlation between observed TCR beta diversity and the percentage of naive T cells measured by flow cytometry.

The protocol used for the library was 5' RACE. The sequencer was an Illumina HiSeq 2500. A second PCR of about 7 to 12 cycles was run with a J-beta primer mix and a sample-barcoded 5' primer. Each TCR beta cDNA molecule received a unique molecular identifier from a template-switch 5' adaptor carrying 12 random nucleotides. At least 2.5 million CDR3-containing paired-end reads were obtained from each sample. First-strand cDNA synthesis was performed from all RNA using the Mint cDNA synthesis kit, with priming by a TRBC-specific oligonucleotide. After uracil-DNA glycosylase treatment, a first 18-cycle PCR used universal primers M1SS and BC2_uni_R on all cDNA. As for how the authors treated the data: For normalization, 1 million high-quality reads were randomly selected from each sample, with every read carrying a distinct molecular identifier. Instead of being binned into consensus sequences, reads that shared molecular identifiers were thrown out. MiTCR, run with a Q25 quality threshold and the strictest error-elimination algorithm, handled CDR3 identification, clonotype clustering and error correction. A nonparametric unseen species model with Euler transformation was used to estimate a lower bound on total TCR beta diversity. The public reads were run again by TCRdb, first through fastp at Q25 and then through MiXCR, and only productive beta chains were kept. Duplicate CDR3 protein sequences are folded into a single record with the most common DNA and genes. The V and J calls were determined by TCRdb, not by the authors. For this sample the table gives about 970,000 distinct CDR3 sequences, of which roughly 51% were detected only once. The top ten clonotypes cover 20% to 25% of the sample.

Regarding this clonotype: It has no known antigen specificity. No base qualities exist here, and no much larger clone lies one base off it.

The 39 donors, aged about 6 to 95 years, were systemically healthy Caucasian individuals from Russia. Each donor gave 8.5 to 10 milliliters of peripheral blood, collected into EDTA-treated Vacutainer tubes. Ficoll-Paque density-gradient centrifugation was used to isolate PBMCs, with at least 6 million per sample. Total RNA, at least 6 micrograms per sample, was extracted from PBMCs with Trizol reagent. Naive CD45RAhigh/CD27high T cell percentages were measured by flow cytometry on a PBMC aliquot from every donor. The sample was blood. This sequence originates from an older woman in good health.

The DNA reads TGCACCGCTAAAGACGTGTCGAGCTCCTACAATGAGCAGTTCTTC. This sequence encodes CTAKDVSSSYNEQFF. This sequence uses TRBV20-1 and TRBJ2-1; the D gene assignment is ambiguous. From the germline V gene (reference sequence), CDR1 is DFQATT and CDR2 is SNEGSKA. Inclusive of the bounding cysteine and phenylalanine, the CDR3 is 15 residues long. Just CDR3 DNA is preserved here, 45 bases in frame from base 1.